Below are 17 T cell receptor beta chains sequenced from a single sample in a study of a mutant IDH1 vaccine in newly diagnosed glioma. As to time point: week 11, during vaccination. Every vaccine dose comprised 300 ug of mutant IDH1 20-mer peptide plus topical imiquimod. The method was immunoSEQ multiplex PCR; TCRdb's version includes in-frame clones alone and lacks a portion of them. The sample holds more than 30,000 clones, almost 90% seen once. No antigen is known for these receptors. Specimen: PBMCs, collected from a glioma patient whose treatment included an IDH1 peptide vaccine. The receptors stem from a man younger than 30 with glioma.

The sample holds a few counts of this clone. V gene TRBV20-1 combines with J gene TRBJ1-1, with D maybe TRBD1 (5 bases). The V gene's germline CDR1 is DFQATT and CDR2 SNEGSKA (reference sequence). This CDR3 region has 11 residues. The V gene lost 8 bases and the J gene lost 5 bases, with 12 bases spanning the gap. The CDR3 region is CSSHRITEAFF. Written as DNA, the CDR3 is TGCAGTTCACACAGGATTACTGAAGCTTTCTTT.

The rearrangement joins TRBV4-2 to TRBJ1-1; D ambiguous. The CDR3 sequence is 17 residues long. V shed 1 base and J shed 1 base, with 16 bases lying between them. Germline CDR1 is LGHNA and CDR2 is YNFKEQ. The CDR3: CASSQVLNQRKNTEAFF. The CDR3 DNA is TGTGCCAGCAGCCAAGTGTTAAATCAACGGAAGAACACTGAAGCTTTCTTT.

The chain links TRBV6-6 to TRBJ1-1, with TRBD1 matching 7 bases. The ends lost 1 base at V and 8 bases at J; junction bases unmatched: 4. The germline gives CDR1 MNHNY, CDR2 SVGAGI (reference sequence). The CDR3 totals 13 residues. CDR3 sequence reads: CASSYYEDREAFF. CDR3 bases: TGTGCCAGCAGTTACTATGAGGACAGGGAAGCTTTCTTT.

This clone was recorded once. The chain recombines TRBV15 with TRBJ2-5; 10 bases align to TRBD2. Germline V gene sequence: CDR1 LNHNV, CDR2 YYDKDF (reference sequence). This CDR3 spans 15 amino acids. V shed 5 bases and J 1 base; nucleotides not matched to a gene: 4. This CDR3 reads CATSARTSGQETQYF. As DNA, the CDR3 is TGTGCCACCAGCGCACGGACTAGCGGCCAAGAGACCCAGTACTTC.

CDR3 amino acids: CSVIAGRLETQYF. The CDR3 DNA reads as TGCAGCGTAATAGCGGGGCGGCTGGAGACCCAGTACTTC. The chain couples TRBV29-1 to TRBJ2-5; 8 positions agree with TRBD2. V was pared by 6 bases and J by 5 bases, with 8 bases of the junction left unmatched. The CDR3 consists of 13 residues. CDR1 SQVTM and CDR2 ANQGSEA come from the germline V gene.

The chain is built from TRBV30 and TRBJ2-7; D perhaps matches TRBD1 (5 bases). Germline assignment: CDR1 GTSNPN and CDR2 SVGIG (reference sequence). V was cut by 2 bases and J by 6 bases, with 14 bases left in between. CDR3 length equals 13 residues. CDR3: CAWSRQGGGEQYF. CDR3 in DNA: TGTGCCTGGAGTAGGCAGGGCGGTGGCGAGCAGTACTTC.

The V and J genes are TRBV5-6 and TRBJ1-5; 7 nucleotides line up with TRBD1. Germline CDR1 is SGHDT and CDR2 is YYEEEE. The CDR3 runs 15 residues. With V trimmed by 6 bases and J by 1 base, 7 bases remained unmatched. This chain's CDR3 is CASTTGATSNQPQHF. CDR3 in DNA: TGTGCCAGCACTACAGGGGCGACCAGCAATCAGCCCCAGCATTTT.

V and J are TRBV5-4 and TRBJ1-1; 8 bases match TRBD1. Germline V gene lookup returns CDR1 SGHNT and CDR2 YYREEE (reference sequence). The length of the CDR3 is 15 residues. J lost 1 base, V lost 3 bases, and 5 bases had no gene match. The CDR3 DNA reads TGTGCCAGCAGCTACAAGGGGACAGGGAACACTGAAGCTTTCTTT. Encoded protein: CASSYKGTGNTEAFF.

The CDR3 sequence is CASKRGAVSVYGYTF. CDR3 sequence (DNA): TGTGCCAGTAAGCGGGGGGCAGTTTCTGTCTATGGCTACACCTTC. The chain recombines TRBV19 with TRBJ1-2, with D maybe TRBD1 (6 bases). Trimming pared 7 bases from V and 4 bases from J, leaving 19 bases between. Germline-derived CDR1 and CDR2 are LNHDA and SQIVND (reference sequence). This CDR3 is 15 amino acids long.

This sequence joins TRBV7-6 and TRBJ2-3, with TRBD2 as a possible D gene (6 bases). V dropped 5 bases and J dropped 0 bases, with 15 bases sitting between them. Germline loops: CDR1 SGHVS, CDR2 FNYEAQ. The CDR3 has 16 amino acids. DNA of the CDR3: TGTGCCAGCAGCCCCCTAGCGACTTCTAGCACAGATACGCAGTATTTT. Its protein is CASSPLATSSTDTQYF.

This clone was detected only once. The genes are TRBV6-5 and TRBJ2-3; tentative D call: TRBD2 (5 bases). Trimming pared 8 bases from V and 5 bases from J, leaving 11 bases between. In germline, CDR1 is MNHEY, CDR2 SVGAGI. This CDR3 region has 12 residues. CDR3: CASRTGLDTQYF. The CDR3 DNA reads TGTGCCAGCCGGACGGGATTAGATACGCAGTATTTT.

The chain joins TRBV2 to TRBJ2-2, with a weak D call TRBD1 (6 bases). V shed 3 bases and J shed 0 bases, with 8 bases lying between them. Germline CDR1 and CDR2: SNHLY and FYNNEI. CDR3 size: 15 residues. CDR3 in DNA: TGTGCCAGCAGTGAGGACAGTGCGAACACCGGGGAGCTGTTTTTT. It codes for CASSEDSANTGELFF.

The J gene is TRBJ1-5, the V gene TRBV30, with D unclear. The CDR3 is 11 amino acids. With 2 bases removed from V and 7 bases from J, the gap between germline ends came to 6 bases. The germline gives CDR1 GTSNPN, CDR2 SVGIG (reference sequence). The CDR3: CAWSPVQPQHF. The CDR3 DNA is TGTGCCTGGAGTCCGGTCCAGCCCCAGCATTTT. The variable domain in full, with the rest retrieved from reference TRBV30 and TRBJ1-5, is SQTIHQWPATLVQPVGSPLSLECTVEGTSNPNLYWYRQAAGRGLQLLFYSVGIGQISSEVPQNLSASRPQDRQFILSSKKLLLSDSGFYLCAWSPVQPQHFGDGTRLSIL.

The chain combines TRBV6-6 with TRBJ2-1; the match to TRBD2 covers 10 bases. Looked up from germline, CDR1 is MNHNY and CDR2 is SVGAGI (reference sequence). CDR3 length: 13 residues. The ends lost 6 bases at V and 15 bases at J; junction bases unmatched: 11. The CDR3 protein is CASSPVLAGVTFF. DNA of the CDR3: TGTGCCAGCAGCCCCGTCCTAGCGGGAGTAACGTTCTTC.

The V gene is TRBV6-5, the J gene TRBJ1-2; 12 nucleotides line up with TRBD1. This CDR3 is built from 16 residues. V lost 3 bases to trimming and J lost 3 bases; unmatched junction nucleotides: 5. Germline CDR1 reads MNHEY; CDR2 reads SVGAGI. CDR3 nucleotide sequence: TGTGCCAGCAGTTATTGGGGGACAGGGGGCGACTATGGCTACACCTTC. Amino acids: CASSYWGTGGDYGYTF.

J is TRBJ2-1 and V is TRBV29-1, with a possible D match to TRBD1 (5 bases). Between the trimmed V and J ends, which lost 4 bases and 4 bases, there was a span of 14 bases. In germline, CDR1 is SQVTM, CDR2 ANQGSEA. The CDR3 sequence is 14 residues long. CDR3 sequence (DNA): TGCAGCGTTGGTCTTCTAGGGGAATACAATGAGCAGTTCTTC. Protein product: CSVGLLGEYNEQFF.

V usage is TRBV7-8 and J usage is TRBJ2-2, with 10 bases that match TRBD2. The CDR3 spans 16 residues. CDR1 and CDR2 from the germline V gene are SGHVS and FQNEAQ. The J segment lost 1 base and the V segment lost 1 base, leaving 0 bases of the junction unmatched. CDR3 in amino acids: CASSLGLAGNTGELFF. For the CDR3, the DNA is TGTGCCAGCAGCTTAGGACTAGCGGGGAACACCGGGGAGCTGTTTTTT.